The rows below give T cell receptor beta chains drawn from one sample of a study of T cells in Graves' hyperthyroidism and ophthalmopathy. TCRdb passed the multiplex PCR reads through MiXCR, listing each CDR3 protein once. The data contain about 620,000 distinct CDR3 sequences, roughly 16% of them singletons. The material sequenced was blood. The receptors stem from a woman aged 30 to 39 with Graves' hyperthyroidism. CDR3s include the opening cysteine and the closing phenylalanine or tryptophan. The D gene is left open where the match is weak. Expanded clones are given a class, and other clones once, few, many or no size at all.

size	J	D	V	CDR3	DNA
-	TRBJ2-2	TRBD2	TRBV7-9	CASTPGLAGRTGELFF	TGTGCCAGCACCCCCGGACTAGCGGGGCGTACCGGGGAGCTGTTTTTT
many	TRBJ1-2	-	TRBV20-1	CSATEDPIYGYTF	TGCAGTGCTACGGAGGATCCGATCTATGGCTACACCTTC
-	TRBJ1-2	TRBD1	TRBV29-1	CSGRTGSYYTF	TGCAGCGGGCGGACAGGGTCCTACTACACCTTC
-	TRBJ1-1	TRBD1	TRBV7-3	CASSPGGQKAFF	TGTGCCAGCAGCCCCGGGGGACAGAAAGCTTTCTTT
many	TRBJ2-7	TRBD1	TRBV2	CASRRTGTETKVQYF	TGTGCCAGCAGAAGAACCGGGACAGAAACAAAGGTGCAGTACTTC
many	TRBJ2-4	-	TRBV7-2	CASSPGRVAKNIQYF	TGTGCCAGCAGCCCCGGTCGCGTAGCCAAAAACATTCAGTACTTC
few	TRBJ2-5	-	TRBV28	CASTLDRTDQETQYF	TGTGCCAGCACCTTGGACAGAACCGATCAAGAGACCCAGTACTTC
many	TRBJ2-1	-	TRBV7-9	CASSVQNREDEQFF	TGTGCCAGCAGCGTCCAAAACAGGGAGGATGAGCAGTTCTTC
-	TRBJ2-7	-	TRBV5-6	CASSLGLRDRVQYF	TGTGCCAGCAGCTTGGGCCTCAGGGATCGGGTGCAGTACTTC
many	TRBJ1-1	TRBD1	TRBV28	CASSYRGMNTEAFF	TGTGCCAGCAGCTACAGGGGGATGAACACTGAAGCTTTCTTT
-	TRBJ1-2	-	TRBV15	CATSRDTDYGYTF	TGTGCCACCAGCAGAGATACGGACTATGGCTACACCTTC
many	TRBJ2-7	TRBD1	TRBV6-2/TRBV6-3	CASSPMTGGSYEQYF	TGTGCCAGCAGTCCAATGACAGGGGGCTCCTACGAGCAGTACTTC
-	TRBJ1-5	-	TRBV20-1	CSASKTDSNQPQHF	TGCAGTGCTTCTAAGACAGATAGCAATCAGCCCCAGCATTTT
many	TRBJ2-7	TRBD1	TRBV28	CASSLILRMGDSSYEQYF	TGTGCCAGCAGTTTAATACTGCGTATGGGGGACAGCTCCTACGAGCAGTACTTC
few	TRBJ2-1	-	TRBV2	CANSVGLGSYNEQFF	TGTGCCAACAGTGTCGGGCTAGGCTCCTACAATGAGCAGTTCTTC
few	TRBJ2-3	TRBD2	TRBV6-1	CASSRLAGARDTQYF	TGTGCCAGCAGTCGCCTAGCGGGCGCAAGGGATACGCAGTATTTT
few	TRBJ1-2	-	TRBV6-1	CASSYADDYGYTF	TGTGCCAGCAGTTACGCGGACGACTATGGCTACACCTTC
-	TRBJ2-1	-	TRBV4-1	CAAGSSSYNEQFF	TGCGCCGCCGGGAGTAGCTCCTACAATGAGCAGTTCTTC
many	TRBJ2-1	TRBD1	TRBV20-1	CSAEDRGRAGVLDEQFF	TGCAGTGCTGAGGACAGGGGGCGAGCGGGAGTTTTGGATGAGCAGTTCTTC
many	TRBJ1-2	-	TRBV28	CASSSPGRLDYGYTF	TGTGCCAGCAGTTCCCCGGGGCGGTTGGACTATGGCTACACCTTC
-	TRBJ1-2	-	TRBV28	CASSFSDRQYTF	TGTGCCAGCAGTTTTTCAGACAGACAATACACCTTC
many	TRBJ2-7	TRBD2	TRBV2	CASYSGTSGRDEQYF	TGTGCCAGCTACTCCGGGACTAGCGGGAGAGACGAGCAGTACTTC
many	TRBJ2-7	TRBD2	TRBV20-1	CSAQTGTSAYEQYF	TGCAGTGCCCAGACCGGGACTAGCGCTTACGAGCAGTACTTC
-	TRBJ2-1	TRBD1	TRBV7-9	CASSYTGVSYNEQFF	TGTGCCAGCAGCTACACAGGGGTCTCCTACAATGAGCAGTTCTTC
few	TRBJ1-4	-	TRBV7-2	CASSPGWGVANEKLFF	TGTGCCAGCAGCCCTGGGTGGGGGGTAGCTAATGAAAAACTGTTTTTT
few	TRBJ2-4	TRBD1	TRBV20-1	CSARGPRDRGRNIQYF	TGCAGTGCTAGAGGACCCCGGGACAGGGGGCGAAACATTCAGTACTTC
-	TRBJ1-1	-	TRBV19	CASSIDPKGGTEAFF	TGTGCCAGTAGTATCGACCCCAAGGGTGGCACTGAAGCTTTCTTT
few	TRBJ1-1	TRBD1	TRBV18	CASSPEGQMNTEAFF	TGTGCCAGCTCACCCGAGGGACAGATGAACACTGAAGCTTTCTTT
-	TRBJ2-4	TRBD1	TRBV30	CAWSTQGKNIQYF	TGTGCCTGGAGTACACAGGGGAAAAACATTCAGTACTTC
many	TRBJ2-1	-	TRBV29-1	CSVPSYNEQFF	TGCAGCGTCCCGAGTTACAATGAGCAGTTCTTC
many	TRBJ1-4	-	TRBV28	CASSPHGGREKLFF	TGTGCCAGCAGTCCCCACGGAGGACGTGAAAAACTGTTTTTT
-	TRBJ2-1	TRBD2	TRBV4-1	CASSQAGGNEQFF	TGCGCCAGCAGCCAAGCGGGGGGCAATGAGCAGTTCTTC
-	TRBJ1-2	TRBD1	TRBV20-1	CSDGQGRGYGYTF	TGCAGCGATGGACAGGGAAGGGGCTATGGCTACACCTTC
-	TRBJ2-2	-	TRBV6-5	CASSTSGIATNTGELFF	TGTGCCAGCAGTACATCGGGAATCGCAACAAACACCGGGGAGCTGTTTTTT
few	TRBJ2-3	TRBD2	TRBV6-6	CASSYPTSDYTDTQYF	TGTGCCAGCAGTTACCCAACTAGCGACTACACAGATACGCAGTATTTT